The source of this T cell receptor (beta chain) is a study of cytomegalovirus exposure and HLA in healthy donors. Turning to the study itself: Of all 400 or so donors who were genotyped, 80% to 85% belonged to the Caucasian-associated ancestry cluster.

Findings and limits, study-wide: Presence/absence comparisons presumed near-even sequencing depth among donors. The listing of approximately 160 TCR beta chains classed them as cytomegalovirus-associated.

Germline assignment: CDR1 SGHTA and CDR2 FQGNSA. Trimming removed 3 bases from V and 4 bases from J; junction bases left unmatched: 4. The CDR3 is made up of 14 amino acids. The primer mix had 60 Vbeta and 13 Jbeta primers. TCRdb's table, derived via immunoSEQ multiplex PCR, lists solely in-frame clones and lacks some. The data show 150,000 to 180,000 clones, 65% to 85% seen once. As for this clone: Antigen: not known.

The source material was PBMCs. V and J are TRBV7-2 and TRBJ2-5, with TRBD2 matching 8 bases. The receptor's source is a woman between 40 and 50 years old in good health and CMV-seropositive. CDR3 sequence (DNA): TGTGCCAGCAGCTTGGGGACTAGAGGAGAGACCCAGTACTTC. Translation: CASSLGTRGETQYF.